This T cell receptor beta chain was captured by sequencing in a study of shared clonotypes between healthy human individuals. General observations from the study: Represented diversity (both genetic and exposure-history) was limited by the small number of donors. Clonotype sharing among donors likely depends on sequencing depth.

The naive CD8 subset, CD45RO-negative cells positively selected for CCR7, excluded terminally differentiated effector memory CD45RA+ cells. This table comes from immunoSEQ multiplex PCR, and its TCRdb copy is limited to in-frame clones, with some not included. The repertoire holds about 1,900,000 clones, with about 95% as singletons. Trimming left V 0 bases short and J 4 bases short, with 9 bases between. The CDR3 consists of 13 residues. Germline V gene lookup returns CDR1 SQVTM and CDR2 ANQGSEA. Turning to this clone: Its antigen is currently unknown.

The chain employs TRBV29-1 and TRBJ1-1; D uncertain. The specimen was naive CD8+ T cells sorted from blood. The origin of this receptor is a man between 18 and 29 years old in good health. In nucleotides, the CDR3 is TGCAGCGTTGAAGAATGGTCGGGCACTGAAGCTTTCTTT. Residues: CSVEEWSGTEAFF.